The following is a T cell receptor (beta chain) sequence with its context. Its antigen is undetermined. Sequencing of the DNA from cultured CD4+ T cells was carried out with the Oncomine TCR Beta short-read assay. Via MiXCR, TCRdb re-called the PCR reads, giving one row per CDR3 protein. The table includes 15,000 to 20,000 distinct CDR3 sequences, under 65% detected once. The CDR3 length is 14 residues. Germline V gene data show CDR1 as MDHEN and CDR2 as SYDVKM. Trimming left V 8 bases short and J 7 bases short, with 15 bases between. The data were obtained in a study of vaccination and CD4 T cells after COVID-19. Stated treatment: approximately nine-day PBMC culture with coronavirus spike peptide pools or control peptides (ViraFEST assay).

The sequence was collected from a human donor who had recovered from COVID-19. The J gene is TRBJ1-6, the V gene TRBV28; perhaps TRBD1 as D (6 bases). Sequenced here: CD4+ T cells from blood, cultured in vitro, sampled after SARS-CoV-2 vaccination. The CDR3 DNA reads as TGTGCCAGCTCGGGGGCCTATACGAATTCACCCCTCCACTTT. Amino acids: CASSGAYTNSPLHF. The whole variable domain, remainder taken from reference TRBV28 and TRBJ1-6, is DVKVTQSSRYLVKRTGEKVFLECVQDMDHENMFWYRQDPGLGLRLIYFSYDVKMKEKGDIPEGYSVSREKKERFSLILESASTNQTSMYLCASSGAYTNSPLHFGNGTRLTVT.